This T cell receptor beta chain originates from a study of control samples from healthy donors and cancer patients (dated by TCRdb to the early 2020s). Comment on this clone: Its antigen is currently not known. The sample holds no much larger clone one base away, and base qualities are not on file.

Receptors were amplified or captured by the immunoSEQ multiplex PCR assay. Entries here come from immuneACCESS through TCRdb and include only in-frame sequences with V and J called. Some clones fail to appear in such tables; in the studies checked, an unresolved V gene covers under half of the shortfall, and the cause of the remainder is unknown. The sample records approximately 150,000 clones, less than 95% of which are singletons. About 7.6% of the sample comes from the top ten. Material for sequencing was blood. This clonotype was obtained from a young man in good health.

The CDR3 protein: CASSLSAGTVEGAEAFF. The DNA is TGTGCCAGCAGCTTATCCGCGGGAACGGTGGAAGGGGCTGAAGCTTTCTTT. The V gene is TRBV11-2 and the J gene is TRBJ1-1; the D region possibly corresponds to TRBD1 (5 bases align). V and J lose 2 bases and 6 bases, and a span of 22 bases separates them. CDR1 and CDR2 are drawn from the germline V gene: SGHAT, FQNNGV. Including the terminal cysteine and phenylalanine, the CDR3 comprises 17 residues. The kept DNA is CDR3 alone, 51 bases in frame from the first base.